The 25 T cell receptor beta chains below were found in one sample sequenced in a study of vaccination effects on CD4 cells after COVID-19. Having been cultured for about ten days, the cells underwent CD4+ T cell isolation. The antigens for these receptors are not known. Some clones are missing from TCRdb's copy, which holds only in-frame ones; the method was immunoSEQ multiplex PCR. Of under 30,000 clones in the sample, around three fifths were seen once. The starting material was CD4+ T cells from PBMCs cultured without peptide, obtained before COVID-19 vaccination. The receptors stem from a human donor who received a COVID-19 vaccine.

The chain carries TRBV11-3 and TRBJ2-5; 8 nucleotides align to TRBD1. CDR1 is SGHNT and CDR2 is YENEEA in the germline V gene. V trimming: 5 bases; J trimming: 2 bases; junction bases outside the gene matches: 4. The CDR3 spans 14 residues. This chain's CDR3 is CASSPHRGQETQYF. The CDR3 region has the DNA TGTGCCAGCAGCCCTCACAGGGGGCAAGAGACCCAGTACTTC.

This clone was seen once. J is TRBJ2-2 and V is TRBV5-4; perhaps TRBD2 as D (5 bases). Trimming shortened V by 4 bases and J by 0 bases, and 13 bases separated the two germline ends. Germline-derived CDR1 and CDR2 are SGHNT and YYREEE (reference sequence). The CDR3 contains 16 residues. The CDR3 region has the DNA TGTGCCAGCAGCCCCCCGGCTAGCACGAACACCGGGGAGCTGTTTTTT. Amino acid sequence: CASSPPASTNTGELFF.

The gene calls are TRBV10-1 and TRBJ2-4; possible D gene TRBD2, 7 bases. V was clipped by 5 bases and J by 1 base, with 27 bases between them. The CDR3 consists of 20 residues. CDR1 is WNHNN and CDR2 is SYGVQD in the germline V gene (reference sequence). The CDR3 protein is CASSPGYWERDGGAKNIQYF. CDR3 DNA sequence: TGCGCCAGCAGTCCCGGATATTGGGAGCGGGACGGGGGCGCCAAAAACATTCAGTACTTC.

CDR3 DNA: TGTGCCAGCAGTCCCCTCTCGCTAGCGGGACGAGAGACCCAGTACTTC. Translation: CASSPLSLAGRETQYF. The V call is TRBV27, the J call TRBJ2-5; 9 bases map to TRBD2. Germline values: CDR1 MNHEY, CDR2 SMNVEV (reference sequence). The J segment lost 4 bases and the V segment lost 5 bases, leaving 11 bases of the junction unmatched. The CDR3 spans 16 residues.

The chain joins TRBV6-1 to TRBJ1-4; 9 bases align to TRBD1. The CDR3 loop spans 15 amino acids. V gave up 2 bases and J gave up 7 bases; unmatched junction bases: 5. The germline CDR1 and CDR2 sequences are MNHNS and SASEGT. DNA of the CDR3: TGTGCCAGCAGTGAACAGGACAGGGGTTTTGAAAAACTGTTTTTT. It translates to CASSEQDRGFEKLFF.

The V call is TRBV30, the J call TRBJ2-3, with D maybe TRBD2 (7 bases). V was shortened by 0 bases and J by 4 bases, with 23 bases between the two germline ends. Germline V gene lookup returns CDR1 GTSNPN and CDR2 SVGIG (reference sequence). The CDR3 consists of 18 residues. The CDR3 loop is CAWSVGGAWGPGADTQYF. The CDR3 nucleotides read TGTGCCTGGAGTGTAGGGGGGGCGTGGGGACCTGGCGCAGATACGCAGTATTTT.

The chain combines TRBV6-5 with TRBJ1-3, with unresolved D. V gave up 6 bases and J gave up 4 bases, with 10 bases separating them. This CDR3 has 13 residues. Per germline, CDR1 MNHEY and CDR2 SVGAGI. The CDR3 sequence is CASSQGDGNTIYF. Written as DNA, the CDR3 is TGTGCCAGCAGCCAAGGTGACGGAAACACCATATATTTT.

The chain recombines TRBV11-2 with TRBJ2-1; 9 bases match TRBD2. The CDR3 has 15 residues. Germline assignment: CDR1 SGHAT and CDR2 FQNNGV. V shed 6 bases, J shed 6 bases, and the junction held 9 bases outside the gene matches. The CDR3 DNA sequence: TGTGCCAGCAGGAAATTAGCGGGAGTCGGCAATGAGCAGTTCTTC. Amino acid sequence: CASRKLAGVGNEQFF. The entire variable domain, with the rest obtained from reference TRBV11-2 and TRBJ2-1, is as follows: EAGVAQSPRYKIIEKRQSVAFWCNPISGHATLYWYQQILGQGPKLLIQFQNNGVVDDSQLPKDRFSAERLKGVDSTLKIQPAKLEDSAVYLCASRKLAGVGNEQFFGPGTRLTVL.

The rearrangement links TRBV27 to TRBJ1-2, with unresolved D. The length of the CDR3 is 14 residues. V was shortened by 8 bases and J by 3 bases, with 16 bases between the two germline ends. The V gene's germline CDR1 is MNHEY and CDR2 SMNVEV (reference sequence). The CDR3 is CASRAPHRDYGYTF. Here the CDR3 DNA reads TGTGCCAGCCGGGCACCTCATCGGGACTATGGCTACACCTTC.

The chain recombines TRBV7-9 with TRBJ2-1, with 8 bases fitting TRBD2. Trimming cost V 1 base and J 6 bases; bases outside gene matches: 5. CDR1 SEHNR and CDR2 FQNEAQ come from the germline V gene (reference sequence). The CDR3 is 15 residues long. Written as DNA, the CDR3 is TGTGCCAGCAGCTTAGTAGCGGGATTGGTCAATGAGCAGTTCTTC. Translation: CASSLVAGLVNEQFF.

This sequence joins TRBV24-1 and TRBJ2-2, with TRBD2 identical over 12 bases. J was trimmed by 2 bases and V by 3 bases; bases with no gene match: 12. The CDR3 totals 20 residues. CDR1 is KGHDR, CDR2 SFDVKD, per germline. CDR3: CATSDPTTTSGGLNTGELFF. DNA for the CDR3: TGTGCCACCAGTGATCCAACCACGACTAGCGGGGGCCTTAACACCGGGGAGCTGTTTTTT.

V and J are TRBV7-2 and TRBJ2-1; 9 nucleotides align to TRBD2. The junction had 7 bases not matched to a gene; V was cut back by 4 bases and J by 6 bases. Per germline, CDR1 SGHTA and CDR2 FQGNSA. The length of the CDR3 is 15 residues. The CDR3 bases are TGTGCCAGCAGCTCAGCCGGGACTAGCTCCAATGAGCAGTTCTTC. Residues: CASSSAGTSSNEQFF.

The CDR3 reads CASSLVWNPNEQFF. CDR3 DNA: TGTGCCAGCAGCTTAGTTTGGAACCCCAATGAGCAGTTCTTC. This chain links TRBV11-2 with TRBJ2-1, with D unclear. V was cut by 1 base and J by 6 bases, with 10 bases left in between. There are 14 residues in the CDR3. Germline lookup yields CDR1 SGHAT and CDR2 FQNNGV.

V gene TRBV5-1 combines with J gene TRBJ2-5; 11 nucleotides match TRBD2. Looked up from germline, CDR1 is SGHRS and CDR2 is YFSETQ. The CDR3 extends over 17 amino acids. Trimming removed 1 base from V and 3 bases from J; junction bases left unmatched: 8. This CDR3 reads CASSLTNTSGRKETQYF. The CDR3 DNA is TGCGCCAGCAGCTTGACCAATACTAGCGGGAGAAAAGAGACCCAGTACTTC.

The chain has TRBV6-5 and TRBJ2-5, with D possibly TRBD1 on 6 matching bases. Trimming took off 6 bases at V and 5 bases at J, with 13 bases between the two ends. Per the germline V gene, CDR1 is MNHEY and CDR2 is SVGAGI. This CDR3 has 13 residues. CDR3 residues: CASRRTEQETQYF. CDR3 nucleotide sequence: TGTGCCAGCAGGCGGACAGAACAGGAGACCCAGTACTTC.

J is TRBJ2-1 and V is TRBV10-1; 9 bases agree with TRBD2. Trimming removed 2 bases from V and 5 bases from J; junction bases left unmatched: 4. The germline CDR1 and CDR2 sequences are WNHNN and SYGVQD (reference sequence). This CDR3 contains 15 residues. Here the CDR3 reads CASSENLAGNNEQFF. As DNA, the CDR3 is TGCGCCAGCAGTGAGAATCTAGCGGGGAACAATGAGCAGTTCTTC.

This clone has more than one count but fewer than ten. This chain links TRBV30 with TRBJ2-7; 7 nucleotides agree with TRBD1. Losses at the gene ends were 4 bases for V and 5 bases for J; bases not matched to a gene: 14. CDR1 and CDR2 from the germline V gene are GTSNPN and SVGIG (reference sequence). CDR3 length: 15 residues. In DNA, the CDR3 is TGTGCCTGGAAAGCGCCGACGGGACAGTTCCACGAGCAGTACTTC. This translates into CAWKAPTGQFHEQYF.

The gene calls are TRBV4-2 and TRBJ2-1; 12 bases match TRBD2. The CDR3 is 18 residues long. V dropped 4 bases and J dropped 9; count of bases not matched to a gene: 16. Germline V gene sequence: CDR1 LGHNA, CDR2 YNFKEQ. The CDR3 reads CASSLIKLAGGLGGEQFF. The CDR3 DNA follows: TGTGCCAGCAGCCTAATCAAACTAGCGGGAGGCCTCGGGGGTGAGCAGTTCTTC.

This chain links TRBV7-9 with TRBJ2-1, with TRBD2 matching 9 bases. The CDR3 is made up of 19 amino acids. Per the germline V gene, CDR1 is SEHNR and CDR2 is FQNEAQ (reference sequence). The trim removed 1 base at V and 0 bases at J, leaving 10 bases unmatched. CDR3 nucleotides: TGTGCCAGCAGCTTAGGGCGAATGGTGCGGGGGGGCTCCTACAATGAGCAGTTCTTC. It yields the protein CASSLGRMVRGGSYNEQFF. Based on the CDR3 plus reference TRBV7-9 and TRBJ2-1, the full variable domain is DTGVSQNPRHKITKRGQNVTFRCDPISEHNRLYWYRQTLGQGPEFLTYFQNEAQLEKSRLLSDRFSAERPKGSFSTLEIQRTEQGDSAMYLCASSLGRMVRGGSYNEQFFGPGTRLTVL.

The chain carries TRBV5-1 and TRBJ2-1; 14 bases line up with TRBD2. From germline, CDR1 is SGHRS and CDR2 YFSETQ. The CDR3 loop spans 15 amino acids. The trim removed 3 bases at V and 4 bases at J, leaving 0 bases unmatched. The CDR3 nucleotides read TGCGCCAGCAGCTGGACTAGCGGGAGGTACAATGAGCAGTTCTTC. Amino acid sequence: CASSWTSGRYNEQFF.

The chain recombines TRBV4-2 with TRBJ1-5; TRBD1 might be the D (5 bases). The CDR3 has 17 residues. Germline-derived CDR1 and CDR2 are LGHNA and YNFKEQ. Trimming removed 0 bases at V and 5 bases at J, with 17 bases between. CDR3 loop: CASSQDQAGTPYQPQHF. In nucleotides, the CDR3 is TGTGCCAGCAGCCAAGATCAGGCCGGGACCCCCTATCAGCCCCAGCATTTT.

This clone occurred a few times. The rearrangement uses TRBV3-1 (or the pseudogene TRBV3-2) and TRBJ1-5, with a possible D match to TRBD1 (6 bases). The germline V gene encodes CDR1 LGHDT and CDR2 YNNKEL (reference sequence). The CDR3 length is 15 residues. V lost 0 bases and J 5 bases, leaving 11 bases between the germline ends. The CDR3 region is CASSQERGGDQPQHF. CDR3 bases: TGTGCCAGCAGCCAAGAGCGAGGGGGGGATCAGCCCCAGCATTTT.

This clone was detected only a few times. The gene calls are TRBV6-5 and TRBJ2-5; TRBD1 agrees at 10 bases. Germline trimming cut 5 bases from V and 4 bases from J; bases unmatched to any gene: 4. Germline CDR1 is MNHEY and CDR2 is SVGAGI. The CDR3 covers 14 residues. Here the CDR3 reads CASSRQGARETQYF. CDR3 nucleotides: TGTGCCAGCAGTAGACAGGGGGCGCGAGAGACCCAGTACTTC.

The chain carries TRBV4-2 and TRBJ1-2; D is undetermined. Deletions cut 0 bases from V and 1 base from J, with 12 bases between. CDR1 is LGHNA, CDR2 YNFKEQ, per germline. The CDR3 is 16 residues long. The CDR3 bases are TGTGCCAGCAGCCAAGAGGCGGGGTATCGTAACTATGGCTACACCTTC. Protein product: CASSQEAGYRNYGYTF.

The V gene is TRBV27, the J gene TRBJ1-6; D is unclear. The germline V gene encodes CDR1 MNHEY and CDR2 SMNVEV (reference sequence). V was pared by 4 bases and J by 0 bases, with 10 bases between. The length of the CDR3 is 16 residues. The CDR3 DNA is TGTGCCAGCAGTTCCAGGCTTAGCTCCTATAATTCACCCCTCCACTTT. It encodes CASSSRLSSYNSPLHF.